Reported below is one T cell receptor (beta chain). The antigen is undetermined. Treg sorting used a CD4+CD25+CD127-/low gate. General observations from the study: In terms of TCR gene usage, tumor memory CD4+ T cells clustered together with blood and lymph node memory CD4+ cells, as well as with lymph node naive CD4+ cells. Greatest tumor Treg TCR overlap was with tumor naive CD4+ cells.

CDR1 is SNHLY, CDR2 FYNNEI, per germline. There are 15 residues in the CDR3. Losses at the gene ends were 8 bases for V and 4 bases for J; bases not matched to a gene: 9. Full-length variable regions came from constant-region reverse primers plus semi-nested Nested Universal Primer A PCR. TCRdb recomputed calls from the 5' RACE reads with MiXCR, one row per CDR3 protein. The sample has about 11,000 distinct CDR3 sequences; roughly 29% are singletons. The material sequenced was Tregs sorted from a lymph node. The sequence was obtained from a female donor with breast cancer. The chain links TRBV2 to TRBJ2-2; 8 bases match TRBD2. The CDR3 sequence: CASRGAGGFTGELFF. The CDR3 coding sequence is TGTGCCAGCCGGGGGGCGGGGGGCTTCACCGGGGAGCTGTTTTTT.